Listed below are T cell receptor beta chains from one sample, sequenced in a study of yellow fever vaccine responses in identical twins. TCRdb re-derived calls from the RT-PCR reads in MiXCR, one entry per CDR3 protein. Of over 2,000 distinct CDR3 sequences listed, 82% are singletons. This specimen consisted of T cells from blood (PBMCs), unsorted or a sorted subset (not recorded which), obtained before or after yellow fever vaccination (not recorded which). The receptors come from a female donor who received the yellow fever vaccine. Each CDR3 is given with its conserved first and last residue. The order of the fields is V gene, J gene, clone size, D gene, CDR3 protein, CDR3 DNA. A D gene is named only where the DNA matches it firmly. Not every row has a clone size; where given, it reads once, few, many or a size class.

V gene: TRBV28
J gene: TRBJ1-1
clone size: .
D gene: .
CDR3 protein: CASSLLGGALRQTEAFF
CDR3 DNA: TGTGCCAGCAGTTTACTCGGGGGCGCCCTCCGGCAGACTGAAGCTTTCTTT

V gene: TRBV10-3
J gene: TRBJ1-5
clone size: .
D gene: .
CDR3 protein: CAISESEGPPSNQPQHF
CDR3 DNA: TGTGCCATCAGTGAGTCAGAAGGGCCTCCAAGCAATCAGCCCCAGCATTTT

V gene: TRBV29-1
J gene: TRBJ2-7
clone size: .
D gene: .
CDR3 protein: CSVVWTDDYEQYF
CDR3 DNA: TGCAGCGTTGTTTGGACGGACGACTACGAGCAGTACTTC

V gene: TRBV11-2
J gene: TRBJ2-2
clone size: .
D gene: TRBD1
CDR3 protein: CASSNRGGGGELFF
CDR3 DNA: TGTGCCAGCAGCAACAGGGGTGGTGGCGGGGAGCTGTTTTTT

V gene: TRBV7-2
J gene: TRBJ2-7
clone size: .
D gene: TRBD2
CDR3 protein: CASSQLAGGGYEQYF
CDR3 DNA: TGTGCCAGCAGCCAACTAGCGGGAGGTGGTTACGAGCAGTACTTC

V gene: TRBV20-1
J gene: TRBJ2-5
clone size: .
D gene: TRBD2
CDR3 protein: CSAHGTSGTQYF
CDR3 DNA: TGCAGTGCTCACGGGACTAGCGGGACCCAGTACTTC

V gene: TRBV11-1
J gene: TRBJ2-7
clone size: .
D gene: TRBD1
CDR3 protein: CASSTGTAFYEQYF
CDR3 DNA: TGTGCCAGCAGCACCGGGACAGCCTTCTACGAGCAGTACTTC

V gene: TRBV23-1
J gene: TRBJ2-7
clone size: .
D gene: .
CDR3 protein: CASSHGASPYEQYF
CDR3 DNA: TGCGCCAGCAGTCACGGAGCTTCCCCCTACGAGCAGTACTTC

V gene: TRBV20-1
J gene: TRBJ2-2
clone size: .
D gene: TRBD1
CDR3 protein: CSASDREAGELFF
CDR3 DNA: TGCAGTGCTTCGGACAGGGAAGCCGGGGAGCTGTTTTTT

V gene: TRBV11-1
J gene: TRBJ2-1
clone size: .
D gene: .
CDR3 protein: CASSLPSESSYNEQFF
CDR3 DNA: TGTGCCAGCAGCCTACCTAGCGAGAGCTCCTACAATGAGCAGTTCTTC

V gene: TRBV7-1
J gene: TRBJ2-1
clone size: .
D gene: TRBD1
CDR3 protein: CASSPGLGTGSYNEQFF
CDR3 DNA: TGTGCCAGCAGCCCAGGGCTCGGGACAGGGTCATACAATGAGCAGTTCTTC

V gene: TRBV7-9
J gene: TRBJ2-7
clone size: .
D gene: .
CDR3 protein: CASSLAGSYEQYF
CDR3 DNA: TGTGCCAGCAGCTTAGCGGGTTCCTACGAGCAGTACTTC

V gene: TRBV5-1
J gene: TRBJ2-4
clone size: .
D gene: TRBD1
CDR3 protein: CASSPGTGDNQYF
CDR3 DNA: TGCGCCAGCAGCCCCGGGACAGGGGACAATCAGTACTTC

V gene: TRBV3-1
J gene: TRBJ2-3
clone size: .
D gene: .
CDR3 protein: CASTSSDRADTQYF
CDR3 DNA: TGTGCCAGCACCTCGTCGGATAGAGCAGATACGCAGTATTTT

V gene: TRBV7-6
J gene: TRBJ2-4
clone size: .
D gene: .
CDR3 protein: CASSPSDGRNIQYF
CDR3 DNA: TGTGCCAGCAGCCCTTCGGACGGAAGAAACATTCAGTACTTC

V gene: TRBV9
J gene: TRBJ2-1
clone size: once
D gene: TRBD2
CDR3 protein: CASSVLAGAPNEQFF
CDR3 DNA: TGTGCCAGCAGCGTTTTAGCGGGGGCACCCAATGAGCAGTTCTTC

V gene: TRBV10-3
J gene: TRBJ1-2
clone size: .
D gene: .
CDR3 protein: CAIGLPDSNYGYTF
CDR3 DNA: TGTGCCATCGGGTTACCTGACTCTAACTATGGCTACACCTTC

V gene: TRBV5-1
J gene: TRBJ1-1
clone size: .
D gene: .
CDR3 protein: CASRLQENTEAFF
CDR3 DNA: TGCGCCAGCAGACTCCAGGAGAACACTGAAGCTTTCTTT

V gene: TRBV12-3/TRBV12-4
J gene: TRBJ2-5
clone size: .
D gene: TRBD2
CDR3 protein: CASSLMTSGYQETQYF
CDR3 DNA: TGTGCCAGCAGTTTAATGACTAGCGGTTACCAAGAGACCCAGTACTTC

V gene: TRBV11-1
J gene: TRBJ2-7
clone size: .
D gene: .
CDR3 protein: CASSFGPAHSYEQYF
CDR3 DNA: TGTGCCAGCAGCTTTGGGCCCGCTCACTCCTACGAGCAGTACTTC

V gene: TRBV4-3
J gene: TRBJ2-2
clone size: .
D gene: TRBD2
CDR3 protein: CASSQGTSGSSAGELFF
CDR3 DNA: TGCGCCAGCAGCCAGGGGACTAGCGGGAGTTCAGCCGGGGAGCTGTTTTTT

V gene: TRBV4-3
J gene: TRBJ2-3
clone size: .
D gene: .
CDR3 protein: CASSQEWSPRSTDTQYF
CDR3 DNA: TGCGCCAGCAGCCAAGAATGGAGCCCGAGAAGCACAGATACGCAGTATTTT

V gene: TRBV30
J gene: TRBJ2-1
clone size: .
D gene: TRBD2
CDR3 protein: CAWSSLSGAGNEQFF
CDR3 DNA: TGTGCCTGGAGTTCATTGAGCGGGGCCGGCAATGAGCAGTTCTTC

V gene: TRBV4-3
J gene: TRBJ1-2
clone size: .
D gene: .
CDR3 protein: CASSQAYLTNYGYTF
CDR3 DNA: TGCGCCAGCAGCCAAGCCTACCTGACTAACTATGGCTACACCTTC

V gene: TRBV13
J gene: TRBJ1-5
clone size: .
D gene: .
CDR3 protein: CASRDGLSNQPQHF
CDR3 DNA: TGTGCCAGCAGGGACGGCCTAAGCAATCAGCCCCAGCATTTT

V gene: TRBV7-9
J gene: TRBJ2-7
clone size: .
D gene: .
CDR3 protein: CASGPTGTEQYF
CDR3 DNA: TGTGCCAGCGGCCCAACAGGGACCGAGCAGTACTTC

V gene: TRBV20-1
J gene: TRBJ2-7
clone size: .
D gene: TRBD2
CDR3 protein: CSARGSGRVYEQYF
CDR3 DNA: TGCAGTGCGAGGGGTAGCGGGAGGGTCTACGAGCAGTACTTC

V gene: TRBV20-1
J gene: TRBJ1-5
clone size: .
D gene: TRBD1
CDR3 protein: CSARLGTDSNQPQHF
CDR3 DNA: TGCAGTGCTAGACTTGGGACAGATAGCAATCAGCCCCAGCATTTT

V gene: TRBV10-1
J gene: TRBJ1-6
clone size: .
D gene: .
CDR3 protein: CASVVDPGYSPLHF
CDR3 DNA: TGCGCCAGCGTGGTAGACCCTGGGTATTCACCCCTCCACTTT

V gene: TRBV10-3
J gene: TRBJ1-5
clone size: .
D gene: .
CDR3 protein: CAISAATGSNQPQHF
CDR3 DNA: TGTGCCATCAGTGCCGCAACAGGGAGCAATCAGCCCCAGCATTTT

V gene: TRBV7-9
J gene: TRBJ2-3
clone size: once
D gene: .
CDR3 protein: CASGTTDTQYF
CDR3 DNA: TGTGCCAGCGGTACCACAGATACGCAGTATTTT

V gene: TRBV2
J gene: TRBJ1-2
clone size: .
D gene: .
CDR3 protein: CASSGGARVGYTF
CDR3 DNA: TGTGCCAGCAGTGGGGGGGCGCGTGTTGGCTACACCTTC

V gene: TRBV10-3
J gene: TRBJ1-5
clone size: .
D gene: .
CDR3 protein: CAISEETVIGQPQHF
CDR3 DNA: TGTGCCATCAGTGAGGAGACAGTAATCGGCCAGCCCCAGCATTTT

V gene: TRBV19
J gene: TRBJ2-1
clone size: .
D gene: .
CDR3 protein: CASTPGGIYNEQFF
CDR3 DNA: TGTGCCAGTACCCCTGGGGGCATCTACAATGAGCAGTTCTTC

V gene: TRBV15
J gene: TRBJ1-2
clone size: few
D gene: .
CDR3 protein: CATSREGNYGYTF
CDR3 DNA: TGTGCCACCAGCAGAGAGGGAAACTATGGCTACACCTTC

V gene: TRBV4-2
J gene: TRBJ1-6
clone size: .
D gene: .
CDR3 protein: CASSPGVGAASPLHF
CDR3 DNA: TGTGCCAGCAGCCCCGGAGTGGGAGCGGCCTCACCCCTCCACTTT